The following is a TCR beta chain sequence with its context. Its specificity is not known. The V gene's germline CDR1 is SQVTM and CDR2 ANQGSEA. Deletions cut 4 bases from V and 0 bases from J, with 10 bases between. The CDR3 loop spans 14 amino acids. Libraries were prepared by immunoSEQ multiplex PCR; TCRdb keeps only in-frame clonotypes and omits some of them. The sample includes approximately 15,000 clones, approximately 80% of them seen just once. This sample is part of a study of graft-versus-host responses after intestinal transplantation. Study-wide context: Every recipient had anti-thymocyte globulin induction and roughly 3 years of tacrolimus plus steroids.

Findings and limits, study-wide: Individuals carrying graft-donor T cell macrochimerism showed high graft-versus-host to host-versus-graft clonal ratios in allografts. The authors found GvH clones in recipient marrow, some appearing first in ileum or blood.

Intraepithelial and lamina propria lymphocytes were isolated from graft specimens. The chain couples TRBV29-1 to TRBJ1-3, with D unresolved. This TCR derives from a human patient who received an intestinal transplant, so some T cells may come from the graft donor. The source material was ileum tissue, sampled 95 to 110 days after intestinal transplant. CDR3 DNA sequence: TGCAGCGTTGCGGACGGCCGCTCTGGAAACACCATATATTTT. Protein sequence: CSVADGRSGNTIYF.